The entry below gives a single T cell receptor beta chain sequence along with its context. Germline V gene data show CDR1 as SGHVS and CDR2 as FQNEAQ. The V gene end was trimmed by 4 bases and the J gene end by 0 bases; junction bases not matched to a gene: 4. The CDR3 is 17 residues long. These data originate in a study of shared clonotypes between healthy human individuals. Study in general: Ranging from 18 to 49 in age, donors were two women and a few men.

Original analysis: Junction-only sequences produced by ImmunoSEQ had no quality scores, so filtering differed. The method was immunoSEQ multiplex PCR; TCRdb's version includes in-frame clones alone and lacks a portion of them. Clonal size and the V and J genes are those of that table, whereas D and trimming came from the DNA. The sample has 1.5 million to 2.5 million clones, approximately 94% seen once; the top ten hold 1% to 1.5%. Naive CD8 populations comprised CD45RO-negative cells positively selected for CCR7, excluding terminally differentiated effector memory CD45RA+ cells. Healthy HIV-negative adults without recent acute infections or vaccinations served as donors.

The origin of this receptor is a man aged 18 to 29 in good health. Sample: naive CD8+ T cells sorted from blood. The chain joins TRBV7-8 to TRBJ2-1; 12 bases map to TRBD2. DNA for the CDR3: TGTGCCAGCAGCTCGGGACTAGCGGGCAACTCCTACAATGAGCAGTTCTTC. This codes for CASSSGLAGNSYNEQFF.